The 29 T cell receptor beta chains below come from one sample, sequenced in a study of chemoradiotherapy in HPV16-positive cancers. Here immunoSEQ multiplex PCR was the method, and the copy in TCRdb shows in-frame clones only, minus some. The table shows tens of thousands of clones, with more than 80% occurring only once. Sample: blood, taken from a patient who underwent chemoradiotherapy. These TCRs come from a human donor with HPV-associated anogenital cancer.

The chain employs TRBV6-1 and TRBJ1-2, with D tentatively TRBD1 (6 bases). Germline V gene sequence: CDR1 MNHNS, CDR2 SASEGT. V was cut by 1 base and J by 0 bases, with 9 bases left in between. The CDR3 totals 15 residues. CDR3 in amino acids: CASSEGGATNYGYTF. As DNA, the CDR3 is TGTGCCAGCAGTGAAGGGGGGGCGACTAACTATGGCTACACCTTC.

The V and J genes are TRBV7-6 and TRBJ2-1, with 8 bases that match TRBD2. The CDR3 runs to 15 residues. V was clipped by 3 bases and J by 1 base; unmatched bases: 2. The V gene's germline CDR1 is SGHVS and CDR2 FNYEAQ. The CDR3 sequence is CASSLGLVSYNEQFF. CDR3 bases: TGTGCCAGCAGCTTGGGACTAGTTTCCTACAATGAGCAGTTCTTC.

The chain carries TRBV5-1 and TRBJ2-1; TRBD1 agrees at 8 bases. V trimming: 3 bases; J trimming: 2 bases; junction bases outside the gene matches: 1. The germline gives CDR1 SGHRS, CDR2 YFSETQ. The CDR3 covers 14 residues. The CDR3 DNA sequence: TGCGCCAGCAGCTCGGACAGGGCCTACAATGAGCAGTTCTTC. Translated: CASSSDRAYNEQFF. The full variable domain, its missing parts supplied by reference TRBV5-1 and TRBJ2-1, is KAGVTQTPRYLIKTRGQQVTLSCSPISGHRSVSWYQQTPGQGLQFLFEYFSETQRNKGNFPGRFSGRQFSNSRSEMNVSTLELGDSALYLCASSSDRAYNEQFFGPGTRLTVL.

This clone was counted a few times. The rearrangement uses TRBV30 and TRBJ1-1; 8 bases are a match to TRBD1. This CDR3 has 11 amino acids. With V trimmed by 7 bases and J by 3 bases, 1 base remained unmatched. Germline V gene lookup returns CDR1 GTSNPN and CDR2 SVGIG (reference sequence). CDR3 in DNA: TGTGCCTCACAGGGGGACACTGAAGCTTTCTTT. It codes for CASQGDTEAFF.

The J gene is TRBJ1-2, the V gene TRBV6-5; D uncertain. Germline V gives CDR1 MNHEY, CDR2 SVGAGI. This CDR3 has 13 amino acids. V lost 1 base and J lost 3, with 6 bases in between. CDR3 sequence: CASSYLVDYGYTF. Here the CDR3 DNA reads TGTGCCAGCAGTTACTTAGTGGACTATGGCTACACCTTC.

The CDR3 loop is CATAPGLELAASPDTQYF. As DNA, the CDR3 is TGTGCCACCGCGCCGGGACTAGAGTTGGCGGCCTCGCCAGATACGCAGTATTTT. The genes are TRBV11-2 and TRBJ2-3; 8 bases are shared with TRBD2. V gave up 10 bases and J gave up 4 bases; unmatched junction bases: 22. CDR1 and CDR2 from the germline V gene are SGHAT and FQNNGV. The CDR3 runs to 18 residues.

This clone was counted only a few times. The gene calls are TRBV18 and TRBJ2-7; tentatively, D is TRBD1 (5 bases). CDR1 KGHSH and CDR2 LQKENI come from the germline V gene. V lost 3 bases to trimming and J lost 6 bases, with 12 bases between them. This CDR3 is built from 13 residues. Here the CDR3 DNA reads TGTGCCAGCTCACCCCCAATTAGGGGCGAGCAGTACTTC. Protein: CASSPPIRGEQYF.

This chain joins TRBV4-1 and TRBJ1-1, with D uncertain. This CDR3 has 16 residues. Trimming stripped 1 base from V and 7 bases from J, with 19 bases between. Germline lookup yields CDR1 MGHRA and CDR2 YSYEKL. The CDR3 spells CASSQVGGFASVEAFF. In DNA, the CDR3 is TGCGCCAGCAGCCAAGTAGGTGGCTTCGCGAGTGTTGAAGCTTTCTTT.

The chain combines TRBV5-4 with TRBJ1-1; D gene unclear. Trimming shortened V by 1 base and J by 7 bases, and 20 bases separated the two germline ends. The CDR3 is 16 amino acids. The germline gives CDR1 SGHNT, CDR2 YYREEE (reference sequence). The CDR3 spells CASSLNRFGLKDEAFF. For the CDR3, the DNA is TGTGCCAGCAGCTTGAACCGGTTTGGGCTTAAGGATGAAGCTTTCTTT.

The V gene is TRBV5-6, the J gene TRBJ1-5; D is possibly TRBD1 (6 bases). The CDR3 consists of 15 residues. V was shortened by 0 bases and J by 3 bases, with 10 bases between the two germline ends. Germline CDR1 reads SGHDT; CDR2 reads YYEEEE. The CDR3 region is CASSLGGLDNQPQHF. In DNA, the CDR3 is TGTGCCAGCAGCTTGGGGGGGCTGGACAATCAGCCCCAGCATTTT.

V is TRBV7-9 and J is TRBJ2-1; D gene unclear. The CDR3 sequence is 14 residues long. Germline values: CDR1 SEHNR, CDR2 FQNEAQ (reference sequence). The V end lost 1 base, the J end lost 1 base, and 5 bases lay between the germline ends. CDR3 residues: CASSLGMSYNEQFF. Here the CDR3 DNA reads TGTGCCAGCAGCTTAGGGATGTCCTACAATGAGCAGTTCTTC.

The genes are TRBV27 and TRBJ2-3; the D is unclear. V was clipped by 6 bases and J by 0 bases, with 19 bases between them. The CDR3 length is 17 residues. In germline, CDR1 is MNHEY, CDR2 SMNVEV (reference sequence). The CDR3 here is CASRKDLQRTSTDTQYF. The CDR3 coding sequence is TGTGCCAGCAGAAAGGACCTCCAAAGAACTAGCACAGATACGCAGTATTTT.

Written as DNA, the CDR3 is TGCGCCAGCAGCCCCACAGGGAGCCCGAACACCGGGGAGCTGTTTTTT. It translates to CASSPTGSPNTGELFF. V gene TRBV5-1 combines with J gene TRBJ2-2; tentative D call: TRBD1 (6 bases). The germline gives CDR1 SGHRS, CDR2 YFSETQ. Trimming cost V 4 bases and J 0 bases, with 13 bases left between them. The CDR3 runs to 16 residues. Full variable domain (remainder filled in from reference TRBV5-1 and TRBJ2-2): KAGVTQTPRYLIKTRGQQVTLSCSPISGHRSVSWYQQTPGQGLQFLFEYFSETQRNKGNFPGRFSGRQFSNSRSEMNVSTLELGDSALYLCASSPTGSPNTGELFFGEGSRLTVL.

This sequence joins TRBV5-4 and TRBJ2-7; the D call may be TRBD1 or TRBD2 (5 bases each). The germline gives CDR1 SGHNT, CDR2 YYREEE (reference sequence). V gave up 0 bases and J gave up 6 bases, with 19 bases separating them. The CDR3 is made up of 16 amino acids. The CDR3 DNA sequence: TGTGCCAGCAGCTTGGAGGTTCGAGGGGCTGGGGGCGAGCAGTACGTC. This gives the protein CASSLEVRGAGGEQYV.

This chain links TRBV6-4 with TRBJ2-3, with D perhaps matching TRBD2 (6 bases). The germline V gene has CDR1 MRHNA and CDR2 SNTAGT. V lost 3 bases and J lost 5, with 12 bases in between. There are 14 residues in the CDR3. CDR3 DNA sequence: TGTGCCAGCAGTGAATCTAGCGCCAAAGATACGCAGTATTTT. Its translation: CASSESSAKDTQYF.

CDR3 bases: TGTGCCAGCAGTTCCGACAGAAACACTGAAGCTTTCTTT. Translating gives CASSSDRNTEAFF. The chain joins TRBV7-3 to TRBJ1-1; TRBD1 might be the D (5 bases). This CDR3 spans 13 amino acids. In germline, CDR1 is SGHTA, CDR2 FQGTGA. V was clipped by 6 bases and J by 2 bases, with 10 bases between them.

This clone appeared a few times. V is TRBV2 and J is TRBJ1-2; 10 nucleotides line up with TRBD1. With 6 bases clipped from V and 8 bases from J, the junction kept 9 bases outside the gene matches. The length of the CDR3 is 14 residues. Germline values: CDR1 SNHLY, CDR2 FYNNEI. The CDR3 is CASRQGQGVGGYTF. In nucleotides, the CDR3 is TGTGCCAGCAGACAAGGACAGGGGGTGGGCGGCTACACCTTC.

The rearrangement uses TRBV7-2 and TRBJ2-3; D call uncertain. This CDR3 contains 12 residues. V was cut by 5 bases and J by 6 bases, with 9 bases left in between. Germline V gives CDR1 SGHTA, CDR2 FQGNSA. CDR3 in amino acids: CASSRLLDTQYF. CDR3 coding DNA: TGTGCCAGCAGCCGGCTCTTGGATACGCAGTATTTT.

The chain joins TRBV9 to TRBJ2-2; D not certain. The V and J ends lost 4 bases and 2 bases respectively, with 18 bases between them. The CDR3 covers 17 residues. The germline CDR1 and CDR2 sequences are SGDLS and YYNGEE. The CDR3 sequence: CASSRTGQSFNTGELFF. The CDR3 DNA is TGTGCCAGCAGCCGGACCGGGCAGTCCTTCAACACCGGGGAGCTGTTTTTT. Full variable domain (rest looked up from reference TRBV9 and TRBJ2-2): DSGVTQTPKHLITATGQRVTLRCSPRSGDLSVYWYQQSLDQGLQFLIQYYNGEERAKGNILERFSAQQFPDLHSELNLSSLELGDSALYFCASSRTGQSFNTGELFFGEGSRLTVL.

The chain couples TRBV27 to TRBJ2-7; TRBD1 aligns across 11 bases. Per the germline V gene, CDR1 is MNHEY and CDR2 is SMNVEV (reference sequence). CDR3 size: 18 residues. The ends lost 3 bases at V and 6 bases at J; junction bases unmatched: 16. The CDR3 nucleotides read TGTGCCAGCAGTTTCGGACAGGGGGCTCCCTCTCTACCTATCGAGCAGTACGTC. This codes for CASSFGQGAPSLPIEQYV.

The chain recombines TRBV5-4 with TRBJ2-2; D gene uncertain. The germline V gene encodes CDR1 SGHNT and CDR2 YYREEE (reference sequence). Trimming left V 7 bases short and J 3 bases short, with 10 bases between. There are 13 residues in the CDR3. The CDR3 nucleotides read TGTGCCAGCGCCCCCATAGACACCGGGGAGCTGTTTTTT. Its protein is CASAPIDTGELFF.

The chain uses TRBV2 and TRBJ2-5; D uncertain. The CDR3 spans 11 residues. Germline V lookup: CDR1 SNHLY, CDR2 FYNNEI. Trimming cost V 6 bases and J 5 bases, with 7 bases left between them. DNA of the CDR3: TGTGCCAGCAGCTCCGCCGAGACCCAGTACTTC. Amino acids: CASSSAETQYF.

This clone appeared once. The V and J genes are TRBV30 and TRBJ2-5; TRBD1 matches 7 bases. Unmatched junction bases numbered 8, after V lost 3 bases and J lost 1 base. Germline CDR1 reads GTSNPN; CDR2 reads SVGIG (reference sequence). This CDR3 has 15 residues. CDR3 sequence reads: CAWRKGGTSQETQYF. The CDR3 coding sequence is TGTGCCTGGAGAAAAGGGGGCACGAGCCAAGAGACCCAGTACTTC.

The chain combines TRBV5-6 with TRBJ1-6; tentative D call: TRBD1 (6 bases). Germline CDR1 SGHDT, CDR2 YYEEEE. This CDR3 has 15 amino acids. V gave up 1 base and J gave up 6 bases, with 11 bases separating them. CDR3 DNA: TGTGCCAGCAGCTTGATGGCAGGGGTTAATTCACCCCTCCACTTT. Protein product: CASSLMAGVNSPLHF.

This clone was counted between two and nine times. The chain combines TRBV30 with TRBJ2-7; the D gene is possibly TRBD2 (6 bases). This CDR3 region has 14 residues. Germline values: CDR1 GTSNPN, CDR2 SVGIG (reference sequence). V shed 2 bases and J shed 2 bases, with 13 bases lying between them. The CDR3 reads CAWSFGGSTYEQYF. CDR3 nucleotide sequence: TGTGCCTGGAGTTTCGGGGGAAGTACCTACGAGCAGTACTTC. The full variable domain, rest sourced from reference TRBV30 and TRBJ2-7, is SQTIHQWPATLVQPVGSPLSLECTVEGTSNPNLYWYRQAAGRGLQLLFYSVGIGQISSEVPQNLSASRPQDRQFILSSKKLLLSDSGFYLCAWSFGGSTYEQYFGPGTRLTVT.

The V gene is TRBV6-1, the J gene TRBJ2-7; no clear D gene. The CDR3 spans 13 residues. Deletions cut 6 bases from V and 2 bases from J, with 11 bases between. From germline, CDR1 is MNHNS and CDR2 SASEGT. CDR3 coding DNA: TGTGCCAGCAGAGACACCCCCACCTACGAGCAGTACTTC. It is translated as CASRDTPTYEQYF.

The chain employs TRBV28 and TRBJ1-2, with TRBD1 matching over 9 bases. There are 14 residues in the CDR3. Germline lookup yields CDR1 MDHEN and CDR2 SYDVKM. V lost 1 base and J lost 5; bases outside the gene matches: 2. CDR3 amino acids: CASSLSDRGYGYTF. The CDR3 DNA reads TGTGCCAGCAGTTTATCGGACAGGGGATATGGCTACACCTTC.

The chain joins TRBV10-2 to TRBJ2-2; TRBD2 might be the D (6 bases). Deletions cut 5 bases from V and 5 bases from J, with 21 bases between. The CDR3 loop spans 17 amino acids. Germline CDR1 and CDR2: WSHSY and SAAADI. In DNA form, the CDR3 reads TGCGCCAGCAGTACCACCGACGGGACTTCGGGGACCGGGGAGCTGTTTTTT. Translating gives CASSTTDGTSGTGELFF.

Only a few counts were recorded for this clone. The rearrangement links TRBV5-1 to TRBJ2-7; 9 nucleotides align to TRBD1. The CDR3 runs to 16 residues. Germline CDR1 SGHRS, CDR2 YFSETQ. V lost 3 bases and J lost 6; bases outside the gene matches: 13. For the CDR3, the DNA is TGCGCCAGCAGCTCACAAGGGACAGGGTTAGGTGGCGAGCAGTACTTC. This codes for CASSSQGTGLGGEQYF.